This record covers a single T cell receptor (beta chain). A read error may account for a junction end that differs from germline. This sample also contains other DNA sequences that code for the same CDR3. The data originate from a study of cytomegalovirus exposure and HLA in healthy donors. Study summary: An earlier analysis identified more than 90 million unique TCR beta sequences in about 179 million T cells.

The CDR3 extends over 15 amino acids. Germline CDR1 is MNHEY and CDR2 is SVGAGI. 60 Vbeta and 13 Jbeta primers were used in PCR. Clones were sequenced by immunoSEQ multiplex PCR, and TCRdb holds only the in-frame ones, with some missing. The sample consists of 160,000 or so clones, around 70% of them appearing once. The chain carries TRBV6-5 and TRBJ2-2; 10 nucleotides match TRBD2. This TCR derives from a man younger than 35 in good health and CMV-seropositive. The sequenced sample consisted of PBMCs. CDR3 DNA sequence: TGTGCCAGCAGTTCTGGACTAGCGGAGACCGGAGAGCTGTTTTTT. This encodes CASSSGLAETGELFF.